Sequencing of this T cell receptor beta chain was carried out in a study of T cells in Graves' hyperthyroidism and ophthalmopathy. Study-wide results and limits: Blood held most thyroid clonotypes expanded above 0.001 frequency.

As to this clonotype: The antigen is not known.

CDR1 is SGHAT and CDR2 is FQNNGV in the germline V gene. The V end was cut by 6 bases, the J end by 1 base, with 27 bases between. The length of the CDR3 is 19 residues. Diagnoses were made from clinical symptoms, serum measures (thyroxine and TRAb), thyroid ultrasound and orbital computed tomography. There were TCR beta CDR3 regions amplified from RNA transcripts. A first-round RT-PCR of the TCR CDR3 used the HTBI primer set. TCRdb used MiXCR to reprocess the multiplex PCR reads, holding one entry per CDR3 protein. The sample has more than 500,000 distinct CDR3 sequences, about 16% seen once. Material for sequencing was blood. This TCR was recovered from a woman in her 30s with Graves' ophthalmopathy. This rearrangement joins TRBV11-2 to TRBJ1-2; D not resolved. In nucleotides, the CDR3 is TGTGCCAGCAGTCCGGGGAGTATTATACCCCTGCCAAATAACTATGGCTACACCTTC. Its protein product is CASSPGSIIPLPNNYGYTF.